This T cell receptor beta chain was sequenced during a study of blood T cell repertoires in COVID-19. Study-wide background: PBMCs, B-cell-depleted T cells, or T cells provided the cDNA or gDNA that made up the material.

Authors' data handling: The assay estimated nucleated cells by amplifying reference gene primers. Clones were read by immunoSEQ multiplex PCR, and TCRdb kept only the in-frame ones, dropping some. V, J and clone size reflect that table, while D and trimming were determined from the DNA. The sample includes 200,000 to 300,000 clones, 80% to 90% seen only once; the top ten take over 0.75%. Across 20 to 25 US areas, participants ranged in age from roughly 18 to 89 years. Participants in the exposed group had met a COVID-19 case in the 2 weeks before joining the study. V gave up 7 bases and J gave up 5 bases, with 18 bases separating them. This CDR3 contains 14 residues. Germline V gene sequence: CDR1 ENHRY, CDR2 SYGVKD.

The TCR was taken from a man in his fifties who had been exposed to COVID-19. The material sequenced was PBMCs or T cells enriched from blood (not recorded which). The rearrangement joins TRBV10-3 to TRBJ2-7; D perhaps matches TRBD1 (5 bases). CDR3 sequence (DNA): TGTGCCATCACCAGCCCCGGTGGGGCACACGAGCAGTACTTC. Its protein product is CAITSPGGAHEQYF.